The T cell receptor (beta chain) described here comes from a study of T cells in Graves' hyperthyroidism and ophthalmopathy. General observations from the study: Patients with ophthalmopathy were separated from those with stable hyperthyroidism by a 13 V-J model.

Comment on this clonotype: As yet, its antigen is unknown.

TCR beta CDR3 regions were amplified from RNA. The TCR CDR3 was amplified in a first-round RT-PCR using the HTBI primer set. Using its own MiXCR run on the multiplex PCR reads, TCRdb lists one record per CDR3 protein. Among hundreds of thousands of distinct CDR3 sequences listed, 17% were seen once. The CDR3 spans 12 residues. Germline loops: CDR1 LGHNA, CDR2 YNFKEQ. The V end lost 0 bases, the J end lost 3 bases, and 3 bases lay between the germline ends. The chain is built from TRBV4-2 and TRBJ2-7; no firm D call. The sequence was obtained from a woman younger than 35 with Graves' ophthalmopathy. The sample was blood. Here the CDR3 DNA reads TGTGCCAGCAGCCAAGAAAACTACGAGCAGTACTTC. Translation: CASSQENYEQYF.